This is a list of T cell receptor beta chains from one sample in a study of blood T cell repertoires in COVID-19. TCRdb's table, derived via immunoSEQ multiplex PCR, lists solely in-frame clones and lacks some. The sample consists of some 260,000 clones, around 80% of them appearing once. The sequenced material came from PBMCs or T cells enriched from blood (not recorded which). The source of these receptors is a man aged 25 to 40 with acute COVID-19. Both conserved end residues are trimmed from each CDR3. The order of the fields is J gene, V gene, CDR3 length, CDR3 protein.

J gene: TRBJ1-1
V gene: TRBV4-2
CDR3 length: 12
CDR3 protein: ASRGDRVDDEAF

J gene: TRBJ1-1
V gene: TRBV28
CDR3 length: 8
CDR3 protein: ASRNLKAF

J gene: TRBJ1-5
V gene: TRBV19
CDR3 length: 13
CDR3 protein: ASSIGDTSNQPQH

J gene: TRBJ1-2
V gene: TRBV13
CDR3 length: 11
CDR3 protein: ASSLGKEHGYT

J gene: TRBJ2-4
V gene: TRBV5-6
CDR3 length: 13
CDR3 protein: ASSLWQVAKNIQY

J gene: TRBJ1-6
V gene: TRBV12-3/TRBV12-4
CDR3 length: 9
CDR3 protein: ASSLRGPLH

J gene: TRBJ1-2
V gene: TRBV6-1
CDR3 length: 14
CDR3 protein: ASSEDGAAHGYGYT

J gene: TRBJ1-1
V gene: TRBV6-2/TRBV6-3
CDR3 length: 11
CDR3 protein: ASSQQGYVEAF

J gene: TRBJ2-1
V gene: TRBV27
CDR3 length: 12
CDR3 protein: ASSPWTISSEQF

J gene: TRBJ2-3
V gene: TRBV3-1/TRBV3-2
CDR3 length: 15
CDR3 protein: ASSQGSGLLGTDTQY

J gene: TRBJ1-1
V gene: TRBV2
CDR3 length: 11
CDR3 protein: ASSEVRGREAF

J gene: TRBJ2-1
V gene: TRBV28
CDR3 length: 13
CDR3 protein: ASSQTSGGHNEQF

J gene: TRBJ2-5
V gene: TRBV5-6
CDR3 length: 14
CDR3 protein: ASSLGVGSFQETQY

J gene: TRBJ1-1
V gene: TRBV7-9
CDR3 length: 10
CDR3 protein: ASSLGPREAF

J gene: TRBJ1-5
V gene: TRBV5-6
CDR3 length: 13
CDR3 protein: ASSSFGQQYQPQH

J gene: TRBJ1-2
V gene: TRBV28
CDR3 length: 11
CDR3 protein: ASRKTGDYGYT

J gene: TRBJ1-4
V gene: TRBV5-4
CDR3 length: 12
CDR3 protein: ASSLGATNEKLF